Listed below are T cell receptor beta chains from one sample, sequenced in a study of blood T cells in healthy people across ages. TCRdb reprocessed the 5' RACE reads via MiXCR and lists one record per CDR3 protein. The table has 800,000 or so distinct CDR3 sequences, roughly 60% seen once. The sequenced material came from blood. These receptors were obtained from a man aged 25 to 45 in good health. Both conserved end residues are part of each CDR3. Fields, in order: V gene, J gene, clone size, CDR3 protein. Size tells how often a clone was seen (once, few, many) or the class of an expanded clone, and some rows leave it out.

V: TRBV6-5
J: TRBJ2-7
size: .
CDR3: CASSYTGTYEQYF

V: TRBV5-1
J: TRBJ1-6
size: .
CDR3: CASSCTTGADSPLHF

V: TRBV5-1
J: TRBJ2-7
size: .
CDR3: CASSATIQGSGEQYF

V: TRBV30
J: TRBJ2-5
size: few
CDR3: CAWNSGLRLGTETQYF

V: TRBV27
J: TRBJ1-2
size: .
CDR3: CASISGRDALEANYGYTF

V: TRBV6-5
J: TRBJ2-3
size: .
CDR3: CASSYGFMSTDTQYF

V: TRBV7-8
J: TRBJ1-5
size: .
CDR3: CASSLDSPLQPRHF

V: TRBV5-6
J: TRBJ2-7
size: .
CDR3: CASSSWTRYEQYF

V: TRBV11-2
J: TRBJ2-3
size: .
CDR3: CASSFPLAGGTPYTDTQYF

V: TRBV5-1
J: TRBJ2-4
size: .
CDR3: CASSLVQGAKNIQYF

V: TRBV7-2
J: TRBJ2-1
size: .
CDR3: CASSRQAGGPPYNEQFF

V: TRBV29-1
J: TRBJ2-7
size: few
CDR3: CSAEIGFYEQYF

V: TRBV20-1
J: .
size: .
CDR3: CSAGDPEGETQYF

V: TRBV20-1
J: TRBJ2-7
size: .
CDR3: CSARRRGIAYEQYF

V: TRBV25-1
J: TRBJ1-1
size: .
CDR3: CASIRRTGENTEAFF

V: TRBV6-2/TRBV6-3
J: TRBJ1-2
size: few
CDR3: CASSLTVLYGYTF

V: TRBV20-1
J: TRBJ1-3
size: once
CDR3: CSASWDGRGLGGNTIYF

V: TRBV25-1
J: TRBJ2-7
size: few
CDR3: CASSVWGLGLPQYF

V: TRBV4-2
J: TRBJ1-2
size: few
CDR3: CASSQDAEGTSLPNYGYTF

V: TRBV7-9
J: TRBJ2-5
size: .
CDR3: CASSLVGRGPETQYF

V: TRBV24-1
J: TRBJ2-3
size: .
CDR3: CATSGATDTQYF

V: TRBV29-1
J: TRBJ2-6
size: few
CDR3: CSVISGGASGANVLTF

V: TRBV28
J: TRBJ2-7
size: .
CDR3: CASSRPRDFANEQYF

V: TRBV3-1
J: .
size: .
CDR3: CASSPGTADYEQYF

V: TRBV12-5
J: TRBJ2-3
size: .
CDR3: CASGLGVSTDTQYF

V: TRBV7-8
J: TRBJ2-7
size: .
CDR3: CASSDRDRVYYEQYF

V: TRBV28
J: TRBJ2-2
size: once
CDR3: CASSEDPGELFF

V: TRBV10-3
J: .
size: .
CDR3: CAISESRTGHYEQYF